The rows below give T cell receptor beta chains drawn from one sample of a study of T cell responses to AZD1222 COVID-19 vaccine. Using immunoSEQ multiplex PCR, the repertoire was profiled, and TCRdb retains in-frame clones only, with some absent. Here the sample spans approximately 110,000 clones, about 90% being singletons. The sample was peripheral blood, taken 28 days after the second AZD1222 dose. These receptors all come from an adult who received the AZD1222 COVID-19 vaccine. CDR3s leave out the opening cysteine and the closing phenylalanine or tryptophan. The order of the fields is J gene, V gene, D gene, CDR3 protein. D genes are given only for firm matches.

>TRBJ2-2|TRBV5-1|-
ASSLGGRNTGELF
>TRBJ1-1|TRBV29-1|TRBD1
SVRQGTEAF
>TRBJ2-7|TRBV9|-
ASSVGQLSSYEQY
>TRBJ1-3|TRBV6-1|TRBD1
ASSEGQGANTIY
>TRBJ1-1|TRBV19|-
ASSTPPGHRLEAF
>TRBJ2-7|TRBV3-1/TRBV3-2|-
ASSHAGTEYEQY
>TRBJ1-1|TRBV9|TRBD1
ASSEGGQGASTEAF
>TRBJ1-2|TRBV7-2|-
ASSLDPGFSYGYT
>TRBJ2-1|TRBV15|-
ATSRDFGQQF
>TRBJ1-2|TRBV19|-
ASSIGQNNGGYT
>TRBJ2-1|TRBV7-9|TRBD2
ASSDPTTSGRDNEQF
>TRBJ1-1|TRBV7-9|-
ASSLHTAPHTEAF
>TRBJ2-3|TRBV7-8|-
ASSLPDTQY
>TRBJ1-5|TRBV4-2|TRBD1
ASSHTGTGEEPQH
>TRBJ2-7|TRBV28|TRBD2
ASSFWREGRDEQY
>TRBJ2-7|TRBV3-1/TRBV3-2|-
ASSHQGIRYEQY
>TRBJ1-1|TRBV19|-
ASSSGGYLPSDTEAF
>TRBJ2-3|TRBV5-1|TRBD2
ASSGKAGGPTDTQY
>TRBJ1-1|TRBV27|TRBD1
ASSFPSSRDREWMNTEAF
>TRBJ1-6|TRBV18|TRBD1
ASSRDRESPLH
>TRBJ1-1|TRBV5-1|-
ASSLEANTEAF
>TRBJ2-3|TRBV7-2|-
ASSSPGVLTDTQY
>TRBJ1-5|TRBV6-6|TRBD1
ASSYTGGNQPQH
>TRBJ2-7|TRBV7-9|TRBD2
ASHPVAGSGTYEQY
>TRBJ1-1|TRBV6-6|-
ASSQKPGLGEAF
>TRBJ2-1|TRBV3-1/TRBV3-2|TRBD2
ASRLAGGPVGQF
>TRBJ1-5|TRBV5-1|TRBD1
ASSETGGGNQPQH
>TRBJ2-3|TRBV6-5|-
ASIPLGVRDTQY
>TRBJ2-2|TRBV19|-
ASRNQGSPPGWRDTGELF
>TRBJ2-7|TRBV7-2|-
ASSSAYEQY
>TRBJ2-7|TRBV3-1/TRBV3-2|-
ASSQDQTGSYEQY
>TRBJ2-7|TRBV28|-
ASSLEGIYEQY
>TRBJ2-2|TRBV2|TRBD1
ASRRQGRNTGELF
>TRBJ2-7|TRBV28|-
ASSAIRGRFYEQY
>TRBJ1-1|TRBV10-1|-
ASSFGRVGNTEAF
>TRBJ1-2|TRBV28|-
ASSLGPVEGGGYT
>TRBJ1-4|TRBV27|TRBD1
ASSLDRVEKLF
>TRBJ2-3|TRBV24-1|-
ATSDPGTSTDTQY
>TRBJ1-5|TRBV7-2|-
ASSSGEYSNQPQH
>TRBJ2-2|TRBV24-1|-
ATSDSAGSGRARIGELF
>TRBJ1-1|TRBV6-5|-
ASTTGLEAF
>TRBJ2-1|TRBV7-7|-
ASSPGQPSSYNEQF
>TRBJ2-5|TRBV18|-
ASSPPQQSQETQY
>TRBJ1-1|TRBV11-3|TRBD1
ASSVDRDTEAF
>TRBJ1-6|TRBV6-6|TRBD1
ASNDRVGHSPLH
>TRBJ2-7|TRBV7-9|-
ASSLDPGLRGSYEQY
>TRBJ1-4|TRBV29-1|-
SVQRGSVEKLF
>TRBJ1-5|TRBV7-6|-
ASSLNRDQPQH
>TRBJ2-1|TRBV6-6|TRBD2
ASSYSLAGGTEQF
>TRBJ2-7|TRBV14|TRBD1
ASSPSDPGQGNIYEQY
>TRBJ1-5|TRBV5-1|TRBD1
ASSPGGTGVSNQPQH
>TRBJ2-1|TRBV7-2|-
ASSRTTFPSSYNEQF
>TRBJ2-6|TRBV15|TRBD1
ATKQGYLNSGANVLT
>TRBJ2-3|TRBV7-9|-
ASSLDEADTQY
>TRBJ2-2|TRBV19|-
ASSIIRNTGELF
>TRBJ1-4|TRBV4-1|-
ASSQYSATNEKLF
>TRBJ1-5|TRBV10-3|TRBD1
AISVGQGDSLGNQPQH
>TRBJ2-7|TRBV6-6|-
ASTLRSRPGGYEQY
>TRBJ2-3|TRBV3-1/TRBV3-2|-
ASSQIGLRGLGDTQY